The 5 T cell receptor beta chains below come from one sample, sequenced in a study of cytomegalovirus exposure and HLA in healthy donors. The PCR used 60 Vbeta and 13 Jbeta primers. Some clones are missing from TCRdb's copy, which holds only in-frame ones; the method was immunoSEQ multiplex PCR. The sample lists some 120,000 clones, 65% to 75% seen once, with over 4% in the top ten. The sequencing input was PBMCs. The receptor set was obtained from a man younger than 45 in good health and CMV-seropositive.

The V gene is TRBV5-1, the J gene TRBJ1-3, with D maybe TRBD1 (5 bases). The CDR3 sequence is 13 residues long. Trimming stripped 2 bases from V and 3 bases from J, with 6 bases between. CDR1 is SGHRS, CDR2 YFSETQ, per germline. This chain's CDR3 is CASSFDSGNTIYF. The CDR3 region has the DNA TGCGCCAGCAGCTTTGACAGTGGAAACACCATATATTTT.

CDR3: CASSRVDRSDYEQYF. The CDR3 nucleotides are TGCGCCAGCAGCCGAGTCGACAGGTCAGACTACGAGCAGTACTTC. This rearrangement joins TRBV4-1 to TRBJ2-7; weak D call: TRBD1 (6 bases). The germline CDR1 and CDR2 sequences are MGHRA and YSYEKL. Between the trimmed V and J ends, which lost 4 bases and 3 bases, there was a span of 16 bases. The CDR3 has 15 amino acids.

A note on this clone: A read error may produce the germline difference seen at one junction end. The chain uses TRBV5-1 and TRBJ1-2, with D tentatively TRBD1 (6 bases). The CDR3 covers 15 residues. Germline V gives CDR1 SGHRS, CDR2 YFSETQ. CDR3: CASSPDSPPYYGYPF. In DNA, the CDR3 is TGCGCCAGCAGCCCGGACAGCCCCCCCTACTATGGCTACCCCTTC.

For the CDR3, the DNA is TGTGCCAGCAGTTTATTATTACAGAATAATTCACCCCTCCACTTT. This translates into CASSLLLQNNSPLHF. The chain combines TRBV28 with TRBJ1-6; no definite D call. CDR3 size: 15 residues. Germline V gene lookup returns CDR1 MDHEN and CDR2 SYDVKM. Trimming pared 1 base from V and 5 bases from J, leaving 9 bases between. Drawing the rest from reference TRBV28 and TRBJ1-6, the complete variable domain is DVKVTQSSRYLVKRTGEKVFLECVQDMDHENMFWYRQDPGLGLRLIYFSYDVKMKEKGDIPEGYSVSREKKERFSLILESASTNQTSMYLCASSLLLQNNSPLHFGNGTRLTVT.

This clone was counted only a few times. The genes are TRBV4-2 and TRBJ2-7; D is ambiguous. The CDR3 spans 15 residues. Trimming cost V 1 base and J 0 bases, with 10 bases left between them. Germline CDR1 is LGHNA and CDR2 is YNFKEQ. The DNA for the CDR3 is TGTGCCAGCAGCCAAGTATGGCAGATCTCCTACGAGCAGTACTTC. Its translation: CASSQVWQISYEQYF.